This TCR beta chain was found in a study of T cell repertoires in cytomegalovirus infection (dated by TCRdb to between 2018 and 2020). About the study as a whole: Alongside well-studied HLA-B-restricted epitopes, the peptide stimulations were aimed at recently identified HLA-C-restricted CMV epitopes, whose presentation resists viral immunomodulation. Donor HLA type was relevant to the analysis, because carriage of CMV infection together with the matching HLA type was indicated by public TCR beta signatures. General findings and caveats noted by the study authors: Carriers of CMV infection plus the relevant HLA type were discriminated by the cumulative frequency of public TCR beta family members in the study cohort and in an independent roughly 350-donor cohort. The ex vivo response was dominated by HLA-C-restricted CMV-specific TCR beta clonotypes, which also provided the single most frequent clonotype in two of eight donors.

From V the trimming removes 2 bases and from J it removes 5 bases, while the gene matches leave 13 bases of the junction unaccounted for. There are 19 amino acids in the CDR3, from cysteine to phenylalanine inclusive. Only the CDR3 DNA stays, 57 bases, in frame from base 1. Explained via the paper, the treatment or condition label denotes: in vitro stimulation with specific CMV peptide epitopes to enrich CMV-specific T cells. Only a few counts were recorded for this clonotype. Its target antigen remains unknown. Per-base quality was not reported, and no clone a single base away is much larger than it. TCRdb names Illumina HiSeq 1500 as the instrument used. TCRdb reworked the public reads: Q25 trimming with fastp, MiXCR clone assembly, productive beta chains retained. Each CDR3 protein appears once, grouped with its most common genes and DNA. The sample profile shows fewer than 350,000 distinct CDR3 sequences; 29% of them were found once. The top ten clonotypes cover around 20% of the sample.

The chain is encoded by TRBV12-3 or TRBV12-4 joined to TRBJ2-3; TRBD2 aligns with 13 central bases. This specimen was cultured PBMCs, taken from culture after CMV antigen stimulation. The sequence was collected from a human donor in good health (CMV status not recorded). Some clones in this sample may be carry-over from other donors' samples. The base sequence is TGTGCCAGCAGTTTACAAGCCCGATCACTAGCGGGGGGGGGAGATACGCAGTATTTT. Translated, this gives CASSLQARSLAGGGDTQYF.